This T cell receptor beta chain was found in a study of blood T cell repertoires in COVID-19. Turning to the study itself: PBMCs, B-cell-depleted T cells, or T cells provided the cDNA or gDNA that made up the material.

Using immunoSEQ multiplex PCR, the repertoire was profiled, and TCRdb retains in-frame clones only, with some absent. The data show under 450,000 clones, with about 90% seen just once and approximately 1.3% held by the top ten. Clinical history as reported by participants underpinned cohort assignment. All recovered Cohort 3 donors got two negative PCRs, got clearance, or saw symptom resolution. Trimming removed 3 bases from V and 4 bases from J, with 6 bases in between. The CDR3 length is 12 residues. This clonotype was obtained from a man aged 30 to 39 who had recovered from COVID-19. Source material: PBMCs or T cells enriched from blood (not recorded which). V is TRBV12-3 or TRBV12-4 and J is TRBJ2-5, with unresolved D. CDR3 sequence: CASSFSGETQYF. The DNA of the CDR3 is TGTGCCAGCAGTTTCTCCGGAGAGACCCAGTACTTC.